The TCR beta chain under discussion was sequenced for a study of blood T cells in healthy people across ages. Study-level points and caveats: Diversity was higher, and naive CD4+ cells more numerous, in long-lived donors than in aged donors. Those diversity estimates obtained from one million T cells were thought to be underestimates. The fall in TCR beta diversity per million T cells was roughly linear with age.

Germline CDR1 is ENHRY and CDR2 is SYGVKD. J was trimmed by 5 bases and V by 3 bases; bases with no gene match: 11. The CDR3 length is 16 residues. About this clonotype itself: The antigen is not known.

Each individual donor underwent a draw of ten milliliters of peripheral blood. For the second PCR, which ran for about 7 to 11 cycles, a sample-barcoded 5' primer and a J-beta primer mix were used. MiXCR, run by TCRdb on the 5' RACE reads, gives a single entry per CDR3 protein. The table has fewer than 750,000 distinct CDR3 sequences, 45% to 60% seen once. This chain connects TRBV10-3 to TRBJ2-5; TRBD1 agrees at 8 bases. The sequencing input was blood. This clonotype was obtained from a woman aged 80 or older in good health. CDR3 nucleotides: TGTGCCATCAGTGACCCAACAGGGGGTCCGTGGGAGACCCAGTACTTC. As protein: CAISDPTGGPWETQYF.